This entry describes one T cell receptor beta chain. This clonotype has a handful of counts. This receptor's antigen is unknown. The sample holds no much larger clone one base away, and base qualities are not on file. This entry comes from a study of regulatory T cells in long-lasting Graves disease (dated by TCRdb to the early 2020s). For the wider study: Persistent Graves' disease was defined as persistently positive TSH receptor autoantibodies together with antithyroid drug treatment for over 5 years. This study used TCR sequencing and RNA sequencing of peripheral blood to compare persistent Graves' disease patients against newly diagnosed Graves' disease patients. The study was registered as a clinical trial and conducted in China. A total of about 33 samples underwent TCR sequencing: around 13 from persistent and around 20 from newly diagnosed Graves' disease patients. Antithyroid drugs had been taken for about 9.7 years on average by persistent Graves' disease patients in the clinical cohort. On the study overall, not on this receptor specifically: The study examined only peripheral blood because the primary lesion, thyroid tissue, could not be accessed. More public clonotypes were shared among persistent patients (2,741) than among newly diagnosed patients (approximately 1,000). The authors acknowledged the small sample size as a limitation that may reduce accuracy. Sequencing and analysis were limited to the TCR beta chain. Persistent disease showed preferential use of TRBV28, TRBJ1-2 and TRBJ2-5, whereas newly diagnosed disease favored TRBV20-1 and TRBJ2-1. Persistent Graves' disease patients showed lower TCR Shannon entropy and fewer highly expanded clones than newly diagnosed patients, suggesting clonal expansion.

For CDR1 and CDR2, the germline V gene (reference sequence) lists SEHNR and FQNEAQ. From V the trimming removes 5 bases and from J it removes 3 bases, while the gene matches leave 4 bases of the junction unaccounted for. Inclusive of the bounding cysteine and phenylalanine, the CDR3 is 14 residues long. The retained sequence is limited to the CDR3, 42 bases, with the frame set at the first base. The sample's time point label, decoded: persistent/refractory GD, antithyroid drugs over 5 years with positive TRAb. RNA was extracted from PBMCs in TRIzol for both TCR sequencing and RNA sequencing. The diagnosis of Graves' disease followed American Thyroid Association guidelines. Patients for the study were recruited at an endocrinology department in Xi'an, China. Each patient gave around 9.2 milliliters of peripheral blood, collected in an EDTA anticoagulant tube. Ficoll Paque Plus density gradient separation was used to isolate PBMCs, and no additional T cell sorting was done. An Agilent 2100 Bioanalyzer and agarose gel were used to check RNA quality, while a NanoDrop 2000 measured RNA concentration.

Receptors were amplified or captured by multiplex PCR. Sequencer: Illumina HiSeq 4000. To build TCR beta libraries, CDR3 regions were amplified by Arm-PCR using iRepertoire HTBI primers. Before sequencing, the PCR products went through gel purification. In the source study's methods: Gene usage analysis of CDR3 amino acid clonotypes used the roughly 60 TRBV and fewer than 15 TRBJ segments found across samples. COPE and FqMerger were used to merge filtered high-quality paired reads into contigs. BLAST was used to align contigs to IMGT TRBV, TRBD and TRBJ reference genes, with CDR3 defined following IMGT. Highly expanded clones were defined as clonotypes with a frequency above 0.1%. Shannon entropy served as the measure of repertoire diversity, while the Gini coefficient captured V-J evenness. Public clonotypes were defined as clonotypes shared by more than one individual. The raw public data were reprocessed by TCRdb itself: fastp quality trimming at Q25, MiXCR clonotype calling, in-frame beta chains only. Entries are consolidated by CDR3 protein sequence, retaining the most common genes and DNA. TCRdb's processing, not the study's, gives the V and J calls here. In this sample the table shows 350,000 to 450,000 distinct CDR3 sequences, roughly 23% of which occur a single time. The top ten clones comprise roughly an eighth of the sample.

The receptor was isolated from a female donor with Graves disease. Recombination linked TRBV7-9 to TRBJ1-5; the central 7 bases match TRBD1. Sequences were derived from peripheral blood mononuclear cells (PBMCs), sampled when the disease was refractory, from a patient treated with antithyroid drugs. The CDR3 sequence is CASSQQGDNQPQHF. At the DNA level, the sequence is TGTGCCAGCAGCCAGCAGGGGGACAATCAGCCCCAGCATTTT.